This T cell receptor (beta chain) was found in a study of blood T cell repertoires in COVID-19. Study in general: Samples representing acute and convalescent COVID-19 were sourced from the United States, Italy and Spain.

Sequenced by immunoSEQ multiplex PCR; TCRdb stores in-frame clones only, minus some. The table lists under 450,000 clones, 89% of them singletons. This clone was observed a single time. Sequencing input: peripheral blood. The TCR comes from a woman in her thirties or forties with COVID-19, enrolled during active disease.

The CDR3 bases are TGTGCCAGCAGCTTAGCACAGGGCCATGAGCAGTTCTTC. It codes for CASSLAQGHEQFF. This chain links TRBV7-9 with TRBJ2-1; D may be TRBD1 (6 bases). Germline CDR1 and CDR2: SEHNR and FQNEAQ (reference sequence). This CDR3 region has 13 residues. V was pared by 0 bases and J by 8 bases, with 8 bases between. The entire variable domain, with the rest obtained from reference TRBV7-9 and TRBJ2-1, is as follows: DTGVSQNPRHKITKRGQNVTFRCDPISEHNRLYWYRQTLGQGPEFLTYFQNEAQLEKSRLLSDRFSAERPKGSFSTLEIQRTEQGDSAMYLCASSLAQGHEQFFGPGTRLTVL.